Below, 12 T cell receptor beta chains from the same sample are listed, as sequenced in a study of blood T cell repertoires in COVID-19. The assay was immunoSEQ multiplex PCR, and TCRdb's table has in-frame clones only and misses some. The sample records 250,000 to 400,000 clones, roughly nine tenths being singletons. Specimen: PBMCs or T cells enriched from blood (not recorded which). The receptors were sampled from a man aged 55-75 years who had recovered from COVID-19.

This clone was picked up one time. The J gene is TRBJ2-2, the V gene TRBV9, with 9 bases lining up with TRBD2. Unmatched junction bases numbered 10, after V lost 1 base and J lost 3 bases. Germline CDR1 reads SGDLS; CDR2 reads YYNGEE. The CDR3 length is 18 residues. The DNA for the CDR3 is TGTGCCAGCAGCGTATATTTAGCGGGAGTATATGACACCGGGGAGCTGTTTTTT. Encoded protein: CASSVYLAGVYDTGELFF.

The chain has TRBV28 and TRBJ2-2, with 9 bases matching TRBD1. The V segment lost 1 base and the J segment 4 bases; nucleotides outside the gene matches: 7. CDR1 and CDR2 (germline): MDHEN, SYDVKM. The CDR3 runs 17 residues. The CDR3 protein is CASSLYLGQGTTGELFF. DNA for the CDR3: TGTGCCAGCAGTTTATATCTGGGACAGGGAACCACCGGGGAGCTGTTTTTT.

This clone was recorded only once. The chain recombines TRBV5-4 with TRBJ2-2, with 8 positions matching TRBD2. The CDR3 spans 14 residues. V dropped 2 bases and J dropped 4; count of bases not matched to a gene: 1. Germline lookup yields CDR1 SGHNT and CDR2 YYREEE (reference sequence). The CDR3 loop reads CASSFGTSTGELFF. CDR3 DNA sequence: TGTGCCAGCAGCTTCGGGACTAGCACCGGGGAGCTGTTTTTT.

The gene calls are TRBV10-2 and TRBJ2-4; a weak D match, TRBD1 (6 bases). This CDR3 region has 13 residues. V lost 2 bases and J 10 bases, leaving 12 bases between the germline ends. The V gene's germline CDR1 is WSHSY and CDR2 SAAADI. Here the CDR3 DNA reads TGCGCCAGCAGTGAGCTTACTGGACAGATTCAGTACTTC. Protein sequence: CASSELTGQIQYF.

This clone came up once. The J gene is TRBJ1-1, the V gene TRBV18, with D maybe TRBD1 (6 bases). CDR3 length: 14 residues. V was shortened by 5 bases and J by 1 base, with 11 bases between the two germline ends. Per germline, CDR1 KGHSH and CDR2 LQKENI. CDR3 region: CASSDGTRNTEAFF. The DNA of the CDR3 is TGTGCCAGCTCAGACGGGACAAGGAACACTGAAGCTTTCTTT. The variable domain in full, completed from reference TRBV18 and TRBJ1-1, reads NAGVMQNPRHLVRRRGQEARLRCSPMKGHSHVYWYRQLPEEGLKFMVYLQKENIIDESGMPKERFSAEFPKEGPSILRIQQVVRGDSAAYFCASSDGTRNTEAFFGQGTRLTVV.

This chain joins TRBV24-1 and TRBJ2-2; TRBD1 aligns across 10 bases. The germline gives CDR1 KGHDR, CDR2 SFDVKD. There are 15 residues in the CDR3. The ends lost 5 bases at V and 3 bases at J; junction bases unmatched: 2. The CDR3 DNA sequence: TGTGCCACCAGTGGGACAGGGGGGTACACCGGGGAGCTGTTTTTT. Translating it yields CATSGTGGYTGELFF.

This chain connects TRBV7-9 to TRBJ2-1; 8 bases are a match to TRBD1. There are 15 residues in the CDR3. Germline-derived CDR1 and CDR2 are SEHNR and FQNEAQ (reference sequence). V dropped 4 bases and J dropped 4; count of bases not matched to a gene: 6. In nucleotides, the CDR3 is TGTGCCAGCAGCTATCAAGACAGGGGATACAATGAGCAGTTCTTC. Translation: CASSYQDRGYNEQFF.

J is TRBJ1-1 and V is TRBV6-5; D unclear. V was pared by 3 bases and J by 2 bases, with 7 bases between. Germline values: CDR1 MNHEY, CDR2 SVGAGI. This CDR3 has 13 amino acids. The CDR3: CASSYSVNTEAFF. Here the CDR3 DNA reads TGTGCCAGCAGTTATAGTGTTAACACTGAAGCTTTCTTT.

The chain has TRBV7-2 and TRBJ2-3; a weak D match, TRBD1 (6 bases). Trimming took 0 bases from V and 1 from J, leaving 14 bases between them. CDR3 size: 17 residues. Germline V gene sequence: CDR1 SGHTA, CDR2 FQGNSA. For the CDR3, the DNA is TGTGCCAGCAGCTTAGCCTCGGTCAGGGGAGGCACAGATACGCAGTATTTT. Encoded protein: CASSLASVRGGTDTQYF.

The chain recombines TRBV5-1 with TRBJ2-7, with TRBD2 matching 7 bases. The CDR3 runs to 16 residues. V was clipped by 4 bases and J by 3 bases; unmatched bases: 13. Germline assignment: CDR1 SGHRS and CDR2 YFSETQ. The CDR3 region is CASSGEGPPIYYEQYF. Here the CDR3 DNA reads TGCGCCAGCAGCGGGGAGGGCCCACCCATTTACTACGAGCAGTACTTC.

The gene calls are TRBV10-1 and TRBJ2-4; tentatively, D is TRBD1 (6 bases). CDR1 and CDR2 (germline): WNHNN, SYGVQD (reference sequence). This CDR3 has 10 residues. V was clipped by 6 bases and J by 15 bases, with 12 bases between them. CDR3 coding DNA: TGCGCCAGCAGGGAACAGGGTCGGTACTTC. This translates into CASREQGRYF.

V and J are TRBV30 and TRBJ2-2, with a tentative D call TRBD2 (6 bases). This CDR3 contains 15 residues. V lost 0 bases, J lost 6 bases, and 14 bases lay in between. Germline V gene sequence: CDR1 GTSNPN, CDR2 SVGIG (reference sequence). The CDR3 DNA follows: TGTGCCTGGAGTGTAGGGAAGTCGGGGGCCGGGGAGCTGTTTTTT. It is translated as CAWSVGKSGAGELFF.